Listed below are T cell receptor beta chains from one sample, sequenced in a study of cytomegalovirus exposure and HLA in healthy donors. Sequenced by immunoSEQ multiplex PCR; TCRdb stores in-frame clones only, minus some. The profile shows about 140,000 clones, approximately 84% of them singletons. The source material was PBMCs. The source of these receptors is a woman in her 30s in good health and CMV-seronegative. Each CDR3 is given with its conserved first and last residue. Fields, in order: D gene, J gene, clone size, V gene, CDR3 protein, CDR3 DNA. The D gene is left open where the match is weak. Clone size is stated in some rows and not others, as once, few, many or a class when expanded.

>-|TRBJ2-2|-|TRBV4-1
CASSQVLSGQAGELFF
TGCGCCAGCAGCCAAGTGTTGTCAGGTCAGGCCGGGGAGCTGTTTTTT
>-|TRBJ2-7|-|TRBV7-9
CASSFSEGSYEQYF
TGTGCCAGCAGCTTTTCCGAGGGTTCCTACGAGCAGTACTTC
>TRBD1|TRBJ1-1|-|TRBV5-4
CASSRDRGSTEAFF
TGTGCCAGCAGCCGGGACAGGGGAAGCACTGAAGCTTTCTTT
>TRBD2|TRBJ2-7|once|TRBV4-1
CASSPRTSGGGEQYF
TGCGCCAGCAGCCCTCGGACTAGCGGGGGCGGCGAGCAGTACTTC
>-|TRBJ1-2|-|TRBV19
CASRSYAAESYYGYTF
TGTGCCAGTAGAAGTTACGCGGCAGAGTCCTACTATGGCTACACCTTC
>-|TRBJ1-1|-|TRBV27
CASSLGQMNTEAFF
TGTGCCAGCAGTTTGGGCCAGATGAACACTGAAGCTTTCTTT
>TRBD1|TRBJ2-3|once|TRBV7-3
CASSSTGAGSSTDTQYF
TGTGCCAGCAGCTCGACAGGGGCAGGGTCTAGCACAGATACGCAGTATTTT
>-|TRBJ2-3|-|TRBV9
CASSAGTAYTQYF
TGTGCCAGCAGCGCCGGGACTGCCTATACGCAGTATTTT
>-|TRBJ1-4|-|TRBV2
CASAGSNNEKLFF
TGTGCCAGCGCGGGCAGTAATAATGAAAAACTGTTTTTT
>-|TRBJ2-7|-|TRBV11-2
CASSPRQANREQYF
TGTGCCAGCAGCCCCCGACAGGCAAATCGCGAGCAGTACTTC